The entry below describes one TCR beta chain. Its antigen remains unidentified. V was pared by 9 bases and J by 6 bases, with 15 bases between. The CDR3 runs 13 residues. Germline CDR1 is MNHEY and CDR2 is SMNVEV (reference sequence). The data were taken from a study of T cell repertoires in cytomegalovirus infection. TCRdb itself ran the reads through MiXCR, one entry per CDR3 protein. The profile shows 50,000 or so distinct CDR3 sequences, approximately 22% of them singletons. Sequencing used PBMCs, sequenced either directly or after in vitro stimulation (not recorded which). The chain recombines TRBV27 with TRBJ1-5; a possible D gene is TRBD1 (5 bases). This TCR was sampled from a human donor in good health (CMV status not recorded). Some clones in this sample may be carry-over from other donors' samples. The DNA for the CDR3 is TGTGCCAGGCCGGGGGGGGGACGTCAGCCCCAGCATTTT. Residues: CARPGGGRQPQHF.